These 11 T cell receptor beta chains share one sample of origin, sequenced in a study of response to subunit inactivated influenza vaccine. MiXCR, run by TCRdb on the RT-PCR reads, gives a single entry per CDR3 protein. The sample holds about 620,000 distinct CDR3 sequences, over 9.5% seen once. Source: PBMCs from blood, taken on the day of vaccination. These TCRs come from a man aged 50-60 years who received an inactivated influenza vaccine.

This clonotype was seen more than once but under ten times. The rearrangement joins TRBV25-1 to TRBJ1-2; D is undetermined. The V end was cut by 2 bases, the J end by 3 bases, with 10 bases between. CDR1 and CDR2 from the germline V gene are MGHDK and SYGVNS. The CDR3 consists of 14 residues. CDR3 region: CASSEPGEDYGYTF. In nucleotides, the CDR3 is TGTGCCAGCAGTGAACCTGGGGAGGACTATGGCTACACCTTC.

This clonotype was counted only a few times. The chain employs TRBV11-2 and TRBJ2-1, with a weak D call TRBD1 (5 bases). Trimming pared 6 bases from V and 8 bases from J, leaving 20 bases between. CDR1 and CDR2 (germline): SGHAT, FQNNGV. This CDR3 spans 15 amino acids. CDR3 sequence reads: CASSHRTTTIHEQFF. The CDR3 coding sequence is TGTGCCAGCAGTCACAGGACCACCACCATACATGAGCAGTTCTTC.

This clonotype was counted many times. The rearrangement uses TRBV7-2 and TRBJ2-2, with 7 bases fitting TRBD1. CDR1 is SGHTA and CDR2 is FQGNSA in the germline V gene. CDR3 length: 15 amino acids. J gave up 4 bases and V 4 bases, and 6 bases lay outside the gene matches. CDR3 nucleotide sequence: TGTGCCAGCAGCTCGAGACAGGGCTCCACCGGGGAGCTGTTTTTT. The encoded protein is CASSSRQGSTGELFF.

The DNA of the CDR3 is TGTGCCACCAGCAGAGATCCAGGAAACTCCTACGAGCAGTACTTC. It encodes CATSRDPGNSYEQYF. The chain joins TRBV15 to TRBJ2-7; no definite D call. CDR1 is LNHNV and CDR2 is YYDKDF in the germline V gene (reference sequence). The CDR3 totals 15 residues. Trimming removed 0 bases at V and 0 bases at J, with 9 bases between.

The chain is built from TRBV7-2 and TRBJ1-2; D not resolved. The germline V gene encodes CDR1 SGHTA and CDR2 FQGNSA. The CDR3 is 14 amino acids. V lost 1 base, J lost 4 bases, and 10 bases lay in between. CDR3 region: CASSLESGIYGYTF. CDR3 DNA sequence: TGTGCCAGCAGCTTAGAGTCGGGAATCTATGGCTACACCTTC.

This clonotype occurred many times. This chain uses TRBV7-8 with TRBJ1-4; no firm D call. CDR3 length equals 17 residues. V was pared by 1 base and J by 4 bases, with 16 bases between. CDR1 is SGHVS, CDR2 FQNEAQ, per germline. The DNA of the CDR3 is TGTGCCAGCAGCTTAGGGTGGAGTGGCAGAAGTAATGAAAAACTGTTTTTT. It yields the protein CASSLGWSGRSNEKLFF.

V and J are TRBV3-1 and TRBJ2-1; D is possibly TRBD1 (6 bases). Per the germline V gene, CDR1 is LGHDT and CDR2 is YNNKEL (reference sequence). This CDR3 is built from 14 residues. Trimming stripped 5 bases from V and 3 bases from J, with 11 bases between. The CDR3, as DNA: TGTGCCAGCAGCATACAGGGAGACTACAATGAGCAGTTCTTC. Translation: CASSIQGDYNEQFF.

This clonotype has more than one count but fewer than ten. The J gene is TRBJ2-7, the V gene TRBV20-1; 9 nucleotides align to TRBD1. The CDR3 spans 14 residues. Trimming removed 3 bases from V and 5 bases from J; junction bases left unmatched: 8. In germline, CDR1 is DFQATT, CDR2 SNEGSKA (reference sequence). Written as DNA, the CDR3 is TGCAGTGCTAGCCGCCGCACAGGGGGCAACGAGCAGTACTTC. It encodes CSASRRTGGNEQYF.

This clonotype was observed a handful of times. V is TRBV28 and J is TRBJ2-1; tentative D call: TRBD2 (6 bases). Trimming removed 0 bases from V and 5 bases from J, with 20 bases in between. The CDR3 is made up of 18 amino acids. The germline V gene has CDR1 MDHEN and CDR2 SYDVKM. For the CDR3, the DNA is TGTGCCAGCAGTTTATGGAGGGCGGGATATAAAACCAACAATGAGCAGTTCTTC. Its protein is CASSLWRAGYKTNNEQFF.

The chain has TRBV5-1 and TRBJ2-5; D is unresolved. V lost 5 bases, J lost 3 bases, and 17 bases lay in between. The CDR3 extends over 15 amino acids. The germline CDR1 and CDR2 sequences are SGHRS and YFSETQ. The CDR3: CASRKQRIPEETQYF. CDR3 DNA: TGCGCCAGCAGGAAGCAGCGAATTCCTGAAGAGACCCAGTACTTC.

V usage is TRBV7-2 and J usage is TRBJ2-7; 12 nucleotides line up with TRBD2. The V gene end was trimmed by 0 bases and the J gene end by 2 bases; junction bases not matched to a gene: 5. Germline loops: CDR1 SGHTA, CDR2 FQGNSA. The CDR3 has 17 amino acids. CDR3 in amino acids: CASSLALTSGSPYEQYF. The CDR3 DNA is TGTGCCAGCAGCTTAGCCTTGACTAGCGGGAGCCCCTACGAGCAGTACTTC.